Sequencing of this T cell receptor beta chain was carried out in a study of blood T cell repertoires in COVID-19. Trimming pared 0 bases from V and 12 bases from J, leaving 15 bases between. Looked up from germline, CDR1 is LNHNV and CDR2 is YYDKDF (reference sequence). The CDR3 runs 14 residues. Under the authors' procedure: Estimated nucleated cell counts came from reference gene primer amplification. The repertoire was sequenced with immunoSEQ multiplex PCR; TCRdb's copy has only in-frame clones and lacks some. V and J calls and clone size are those listed in that table; D and trimming were worked out from the DNA. This sample has just over 150,000 clones, with around 87% found just once.

The rearrangement links TRBV15 to TRBJ2-1, with D unclear. Source material: peripheral blood. The TCR was taken from a woman in her thirties or forties with acute or convalescent COVID-19. The CDR3 reads CATSRDVANVGQFF. The CDR3 DNA sequence: TGTGCCACCAGCAGAGATGTGGCCAACGTTGGGCAGTTCTTC.